A selection of T cell receptor beta chains follows, all from one sample in a study of blood T cell repertoires in COVID-19. The table came from immunoSEQ multiplex PCR; TCRdb's copy has only in-frame clones and leaves some out. The sample lists over 110,000 clones; roughly 84% were seen once. Sequencing was performed on PBMCs or T cells enriched from blood (not recorded which). These TCRs come from a man between 50 and 59 years old in a cohort exposed to, infected with or recovered from COVID-19 (not recorded which). Both conserved end residues are part of each CDR3.

V: TRBV19
CDR3: CASTWEGRSGGYTF

V: TRBV7-9
CDR3: CASSPGDRGPTF

V: TRBV5-4
CDR3: CAIGTVYTGELFF

V: TRBV28
CDR3: CASSSPAGAAAYNEQFF

V: TRBV19
CDR3: CASSMSVAGIRNEQYF

V: TRBV7-9
CDR3: CASSVGVEADTQYF

V: TRBV11-2
CDR3: CASSSGQGRLTF

V: TRBV11-2
CDR3: CASSARAGGSTETQYF

V: TRBV6-5
CDR3: CASSYRGDEQYF

V: TRBV5-1
CDR3: CASSLGGVTYGYTF

V: TRBV6-5
CDR3: CASTRGGTEAFF

V: TRBV3-1/TRBV3-2
CDR3: CASSLDRAPNQPQHF

V: TRBV6-1
CDR3: CASRAGGPGELFF

V: TRBV7-9
CDR3: CASSSPDRSSYEQYF

V: TRBV15
CDR3: CATSRADRAQHF

V: TRBV12-3/TRBV12-4
CDR3: CASSPGADTQYF

V: TRBV5-6
CDR3: CASSLGEGSAGNQPQHF

V: TRBV11-2
CDR3: CASSLDGPLTVPLRGNTIYF

V: TRBV15
CDR3: CATSPPGLAGETQYF

V: TRBV12-3/TRBV12-4
CDR3: CASSLGRNQPQHF

V: TRBV6-1
CDR3: CASSEATGSYEQYF

V: TRBV28
CDR3: CASSLGGGGRDEQYF

V: TRBV12-5
CDR3: CASGGDRDGECEKLFF

V: TRBV5-1
CDR3: CASSLAALADTQYF

V: TRBV28
CDR3: CASSFEVVGLQPQHF

V: TRBV11-2
CDR3: CASSLAWTSTDTQYF

V: TRBV6-5
CDR3: CASIASSGTEAFF

V: TRBV30
CDR3: CAWSTTGIQPQHF

V: TRBV30
CDR3: CAWSEGRGFTGELFF

V: TRBV27
CDR3: CASRGTGPNQPQHF

V: TRBV3-1/TRBV3-2
CDR3: CASSPPGLASGNEQFF

V: TRBV30
CDR3: CAWRRTQNTEAFF

V: TRBV9
CDR3: CASSPFLTGQQETQYF

V: TRBV12-5
CDR3: CASALTGQETQYF

V: TRBV5-8
CDR3: CASSFPLLAGGYHEQFF

V: TRBV27
CDR3: CASSFSGAGPASPLHF

V: TRBV6-5
CDR3: CASSRRGMEAFF

V: TRBV5-7
CDR3: CASIPTGGRRCEQYF

V: TRBV11-2
CDR3: CASSLDHEGALRGYTF

V: TRBV30
CDR3: CAWSVLGLAGGPREQFF

V: TRBV28
CDR3: CASSPRGTGEQYF

V: TRBV18
CDR3: CASSPIQGSGNTIYF

V: TRBV5-6
CDR3: CASSDRVGRSPLHF